What follows are 7 T cell receptor beta chains derived from one specimen sequenced in a study of cytomegalovirus exposure and HLA in healthy donors. The PCR contained 60 Vbeta and 13 Jbeta primers. Sequenced by immunoSEQ multiplex PCR; TCRdb stores in-frame clones only, minus some. This table holds 150,000 to 200,000 clones, about four fifths found once. The sample was PBMCs. These receptors originate from a woman aged 45-65 years in good health and CMV-seronegative.

This chain uses TRBV5-1 with TRBJ2-2; 10 bases are shared with TRBD1. Germline CDR1 and CDR2: SGHRS and YFSETQ. V lost 5 bases, J lost 6 bases, and 1 base stayed unmatched. CDR3 length: 13 amino acids. This CDR3 reads CASRGQGSGELFF. CDR3 DNA sequence: TGCGCCAGCAGGGGACAGGGGTCCGGGGAGCTGTTTTTT.

This rearrangement joins TRBV5-1 to TRBJ2-5, with a possible D match to TRBD1 (5 bases). The closer fit of TRBJ2-7 to the DNA end suggests the J call may be wrong. From germline, CDR1 is SGHRS and CDR2 YFSETQ. This CDR3 is 14 amino acids long. CDR3 loop: CASSPQGPVREQYF. CDR3 in DNA: TGCGCCAGCAGTCCCCAGGGTCCTGTCCGCGAGCAGTACTTC.

The chain couples TRBV28 to TRBJ1-2; 7 bases line up with TRBD1. Germline CDR1 MDHEN, CDR2 SYDVKM. Losses at the gene ends were 3 bases for V and 5 bases for J; bases not matched to a gene: 9. The CDR3 runs 15 residues. The CDR3 loop is CASSFIIGQEYGYTF. CDR3 nucleotide sequence: TGTGCCAGCAGTTTCATTATAGGACAGGAGTATGGCTACACCTTC.

V and J are TRBV27 and TRBJ2-3, with 12 bases that match TRBD2. The CDR3 consists of 16 residues. The germline V gene has CDR1 MNHEY and CDR2 SMNVEV (reference sequence). The trim removed 3 bases at V and 4 bases at J, leaving 5 bases unmatched. CDR3: CASSFTSGGRADTQYF. In DNA form, the CDR3 reads TGTGCCAGCAGTTTCACTAGCGGGGGGCGGGCAGATACGCAGTATTTT.

The chain recombines TRBV7-9 with TRBJ1-1; unclear D gene. Germline CDR1 SEHNR, CDR2 FQNEAQ (reference sequence). The CDR3 sequence is 15 residues long. V shed 3 bases and J shed 1 base, with 12 bases lying between them. CDR3 sequence: CASSFYGNPNTEAFF. CDR3 DNA: TGTGCCAGCAGCTTTTACGGGAATCCGAACACTGAAGCTTTCTTT. The entire variable domain, with the rest obtained from reference TRBV7-9 and TRBJ1-1, is as follows: DTGVSQNPRHKITKRGQNVTFRCDPISEHNRLYWYRQTLGQGPEFLTYFQNEAQLEKSRLLSDRFSAERPKGSFSTLEIQRTEQGDSAMYLCASSFYGNPNTEAFFGQGTRLTVV.

The rearrangement links TRBV19 to TRBJ1-5; 7 bases fit TRBD1. The CDR3 is 15 amino acids. The J segment lost 6 bases and the V segment lost 1 base, leaving 6 bases of the junction unmatched. CDR1 is LNHDA and CDR2 is SQIVND in the germline V gene (reference sequence). DNA of the CDR3: TGTGCCAGTAGTATAGCCCCAGACAGGGTTCAGCCCCAGCATTTT. Protein product: CASSIAPDRVQPQHF.

The chain carries TRBV28 and TRBJ2-1; D call uncertain. The V end lost 3 bases, the J end lost 10 bases, and 10 bases lay between the germline ends. Germline values: CDR1 MDHEN, CDR2 SYDVKM. The CDR3 is 12 amino acids. CDR3 protein: CASSFGSREQFF. CDR3 coding DNA: TGTGCCAGCAGTTTCGGGTCGAGGGAGCAGTTCTTC.